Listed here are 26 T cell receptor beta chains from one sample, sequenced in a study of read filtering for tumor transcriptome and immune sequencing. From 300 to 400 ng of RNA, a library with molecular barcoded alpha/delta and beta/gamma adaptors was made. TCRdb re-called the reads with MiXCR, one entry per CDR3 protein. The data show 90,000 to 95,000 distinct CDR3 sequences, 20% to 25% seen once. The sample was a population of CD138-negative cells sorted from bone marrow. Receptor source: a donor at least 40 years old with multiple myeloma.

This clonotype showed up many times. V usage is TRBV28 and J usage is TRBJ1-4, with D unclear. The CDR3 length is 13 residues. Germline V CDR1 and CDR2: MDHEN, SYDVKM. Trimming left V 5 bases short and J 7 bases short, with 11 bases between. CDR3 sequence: CASSPGGSEKLFF. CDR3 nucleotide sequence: TGTGCCAGCAGTCCAGGTGGTTCTGAAAAACTGTTTTTT.

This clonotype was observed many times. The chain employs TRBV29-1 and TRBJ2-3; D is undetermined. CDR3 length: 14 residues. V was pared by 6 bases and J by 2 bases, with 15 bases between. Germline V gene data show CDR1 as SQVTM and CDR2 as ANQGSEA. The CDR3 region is CSVSRSPSTDTQYF. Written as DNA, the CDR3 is TGCAGCGTATCCAGGTCCCCCTCCACAGATACGCAGTATTTT.

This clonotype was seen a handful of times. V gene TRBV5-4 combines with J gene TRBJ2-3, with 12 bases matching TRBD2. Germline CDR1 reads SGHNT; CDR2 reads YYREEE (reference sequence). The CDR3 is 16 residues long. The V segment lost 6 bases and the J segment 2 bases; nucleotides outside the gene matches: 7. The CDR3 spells CASTPLAGGLTDTQYF. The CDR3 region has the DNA TGTGCCAGCACCCCACTAGCGGGGGGACTCACAGATACGCAGTATTTT.

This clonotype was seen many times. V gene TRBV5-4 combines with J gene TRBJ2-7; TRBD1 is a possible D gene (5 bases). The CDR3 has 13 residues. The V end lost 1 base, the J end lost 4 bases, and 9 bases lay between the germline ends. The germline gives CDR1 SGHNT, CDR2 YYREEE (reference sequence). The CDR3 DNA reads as TGTGCCAGCAGCTTGCAGGGTGGATACGAGCAGTACTTC. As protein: CASSLQGGYEQYF.

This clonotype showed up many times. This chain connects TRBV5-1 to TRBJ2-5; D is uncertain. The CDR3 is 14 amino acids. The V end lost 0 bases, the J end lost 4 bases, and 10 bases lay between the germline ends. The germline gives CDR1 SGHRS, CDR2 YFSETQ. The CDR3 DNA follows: TGCGCCAGCAGCTTGGATTGGGCCGGAGAGACCCAGTACTTC. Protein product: CASSLDWAGETQYF.

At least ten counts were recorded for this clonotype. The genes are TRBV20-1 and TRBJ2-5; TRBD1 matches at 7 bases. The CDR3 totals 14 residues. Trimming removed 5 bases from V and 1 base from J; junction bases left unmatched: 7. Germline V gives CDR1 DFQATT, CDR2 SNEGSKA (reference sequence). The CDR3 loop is CSAGSGTAQETQYF. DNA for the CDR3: TGCAGTGCTGGGTCCGGGACAGCCCAAGAGACCCAGTACTTC.

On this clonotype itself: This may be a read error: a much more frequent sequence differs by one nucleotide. CDR3 DNA sequence: TGCGCCAGCAGCTTTGTAGGGGAAGAGACCCTGTACTTC. It translates to CASSFVGEETLYF. The V gene is TRBV5-1, the J gene TRBJ2-5; weak D call: TRBD1 (5 bases). CDR1 and CDR2 from the germline V gene are SGHRS and YFSETQ. The CDR3 extends over 13 amino acids.

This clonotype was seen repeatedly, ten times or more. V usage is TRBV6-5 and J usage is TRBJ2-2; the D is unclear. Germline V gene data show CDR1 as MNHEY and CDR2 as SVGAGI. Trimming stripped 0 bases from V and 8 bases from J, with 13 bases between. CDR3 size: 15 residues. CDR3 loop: CASSYSRFWIGELFF. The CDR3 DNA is TGTGCCAGCAGTTACTCGAGGTTCTGGATTGGGGAGCTGTTTTTT.

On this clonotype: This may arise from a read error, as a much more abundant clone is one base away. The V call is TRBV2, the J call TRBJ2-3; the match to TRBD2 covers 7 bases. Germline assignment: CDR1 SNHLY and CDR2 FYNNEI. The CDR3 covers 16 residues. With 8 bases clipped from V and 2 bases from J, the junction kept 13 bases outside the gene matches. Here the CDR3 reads CASGGGVGGDTDTQYF. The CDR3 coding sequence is TGTGCCAGCGGGGGGGGGGTAGGAGGAGACACAGATACGCAGTATTTT.

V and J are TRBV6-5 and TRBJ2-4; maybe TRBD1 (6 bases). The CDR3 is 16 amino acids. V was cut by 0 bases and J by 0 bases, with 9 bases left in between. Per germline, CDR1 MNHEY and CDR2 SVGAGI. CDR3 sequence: CASSYSGALAKNIQYF. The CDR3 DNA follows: TGTGCCAGCAGTTACTCGGGGGCCTTAGCCAAAAACATTCAGTACTTC.

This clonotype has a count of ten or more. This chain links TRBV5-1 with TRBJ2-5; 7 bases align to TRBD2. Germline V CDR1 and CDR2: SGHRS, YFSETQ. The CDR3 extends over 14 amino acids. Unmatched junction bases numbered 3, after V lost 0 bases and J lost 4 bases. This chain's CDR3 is CASSLAGGSETQYF. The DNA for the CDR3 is TGCGCCAGCAGCTTGGCCGGGGGGTCAGAGACCCAGTACTTC.

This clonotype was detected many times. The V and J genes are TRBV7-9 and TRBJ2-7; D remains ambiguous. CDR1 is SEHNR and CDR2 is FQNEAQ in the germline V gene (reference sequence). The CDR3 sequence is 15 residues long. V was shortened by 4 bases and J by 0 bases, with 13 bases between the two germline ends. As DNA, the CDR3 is TGTGCCAGCAGCTCTATGGACGGTAGCTCCTACGAGCAGTACTTC. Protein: CASSSMDGSSYEQYF. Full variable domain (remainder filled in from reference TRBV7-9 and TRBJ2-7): DTGVSQNPRHKITKRGQNVTFRCDPISEHNRLYWYRQTLGQGPEFLTYFQNEAQLEKSRLLSDRFSAERPKGSFSTLEIQRTEQGDSAMYLCASSSMDGSSYEQYFGPGTRLTVT.

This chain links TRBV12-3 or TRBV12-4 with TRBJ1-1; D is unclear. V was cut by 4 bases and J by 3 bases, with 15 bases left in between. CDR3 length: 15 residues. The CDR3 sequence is CASSYLPGVDTEAFF. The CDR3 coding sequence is TGTGCCAGCAGTTATCTGCCGGGTGTGGACACTGAAGCTTTCTTT.

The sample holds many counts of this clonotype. The CDR3 reads CASIGVGAEAFF. The CDR3 nucleotides read TGTGCCAGCATTGGGGTCGGGGCTGAAGCTTTCTTT. V and J are TRBV7-9 and TRBJ1-1, with unresolved D. Trimming stripped 7 bases from V and 6 bases from J, with 12 bases between. The CDR3 runs 12 residues. Germline V gives CDR1 SEHNR, CDR2 FQNEAQ (reference sequence).

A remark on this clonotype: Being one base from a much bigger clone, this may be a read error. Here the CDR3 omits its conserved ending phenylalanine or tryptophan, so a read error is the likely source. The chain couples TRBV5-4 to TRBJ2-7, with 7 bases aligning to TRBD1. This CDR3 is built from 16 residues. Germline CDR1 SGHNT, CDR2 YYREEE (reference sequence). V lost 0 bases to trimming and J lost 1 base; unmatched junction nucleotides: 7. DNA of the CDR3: TGTGCCAGCAGCTTGGCCAACAGGGGCTTTTCCTACGAGCAGTACCTC. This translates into CASSLANRGFSYEQYL.

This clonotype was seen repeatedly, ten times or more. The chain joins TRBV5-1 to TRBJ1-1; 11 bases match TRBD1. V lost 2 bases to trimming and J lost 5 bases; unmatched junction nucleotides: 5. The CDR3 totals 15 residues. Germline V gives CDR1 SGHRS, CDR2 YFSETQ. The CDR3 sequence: CASSFGTGGRTEAFF. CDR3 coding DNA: TGCGCCAGCAGCTTCGGGACAGGGGGACGGACTGAAGCTTTCTTT.

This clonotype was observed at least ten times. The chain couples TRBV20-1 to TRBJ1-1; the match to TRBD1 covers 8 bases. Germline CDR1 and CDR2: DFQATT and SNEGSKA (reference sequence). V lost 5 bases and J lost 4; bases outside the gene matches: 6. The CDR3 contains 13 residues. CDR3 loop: CSARPRGPTEAFF. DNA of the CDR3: TGCAGTGCTCGTCCCAGGGGGCCCACTGAAGCTTTCTTT.

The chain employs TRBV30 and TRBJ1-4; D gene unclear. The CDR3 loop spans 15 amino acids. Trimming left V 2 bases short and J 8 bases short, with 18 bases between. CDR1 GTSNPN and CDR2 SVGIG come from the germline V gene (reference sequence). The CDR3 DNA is TGTGCCTGGAGTATAGGAGGGAACCACGGCGAAAAACTGTTTTTT. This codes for CAWSIGGNHGEKLFF.

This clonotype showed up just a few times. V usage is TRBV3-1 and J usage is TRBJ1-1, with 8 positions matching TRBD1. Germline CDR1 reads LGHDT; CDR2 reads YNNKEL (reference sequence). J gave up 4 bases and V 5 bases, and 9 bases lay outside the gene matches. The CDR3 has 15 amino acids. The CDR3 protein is CASSFFRTGSTEAFF. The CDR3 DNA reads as TGTGCCAGCAGCTTTTTTCGGACAGGGAGCACTGAAGCTTTCTTT.

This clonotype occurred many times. CDR3 sequence reads: CASSVHRGSTEAFF. Here the CDR3 DNA reads TGCGCCAGCAGCGTCCACAGGGGTAGCACTGAAGCTTTCTTT. This chain connects TRBV5-1 to TRBJ1-1; 7 bases are a match to TRBD1. Germline CDR1 is SGHRS and CDR2 is YFSETQ. The CDR3 totals 14 residues. V was clipped by 4 bases and J by 4 bases; unmatched bases: 7. Looking up the rest from reference TRBV5-1 and TRBJ1-1 gives the full variable domain: KAGVTQTPRYLIKTRGQQVTLSCSPISGHRSVSWYQQTPGQGLQFLFEYFSETQRNKGNFPGRFSGRQFSNSRSEMNVSTLELGDSALYLCASSVHRGSTEAFFGQGTRLTVV.

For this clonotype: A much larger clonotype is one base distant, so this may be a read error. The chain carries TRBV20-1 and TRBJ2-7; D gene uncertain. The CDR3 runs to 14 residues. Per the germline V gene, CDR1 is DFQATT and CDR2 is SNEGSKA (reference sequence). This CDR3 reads CSVRDYESPYEQYF. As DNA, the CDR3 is TGCAGTGTTAGAGATTACGAATCCCCCTACGAGCAGTACTTC.

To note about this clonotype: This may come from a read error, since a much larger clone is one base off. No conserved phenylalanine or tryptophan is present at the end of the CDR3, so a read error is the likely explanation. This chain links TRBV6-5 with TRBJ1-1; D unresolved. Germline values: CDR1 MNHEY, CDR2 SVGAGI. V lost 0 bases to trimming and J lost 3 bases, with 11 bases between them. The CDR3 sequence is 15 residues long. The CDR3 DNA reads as TGTGCCAGCAGTTACTCGTCAGCCCGTGACACTGAAGCTTTCCTT. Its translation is CASSYSSARDTEAFL.

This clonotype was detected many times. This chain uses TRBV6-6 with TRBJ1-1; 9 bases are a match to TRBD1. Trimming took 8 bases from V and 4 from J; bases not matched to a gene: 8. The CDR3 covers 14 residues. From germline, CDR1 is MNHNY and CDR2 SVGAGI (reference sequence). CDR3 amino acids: CASGGQGGGTEAFF. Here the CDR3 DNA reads TGTGCCAGCGGGGGACAGGGAGGGGGCACTGAAGCTTTCTTT.

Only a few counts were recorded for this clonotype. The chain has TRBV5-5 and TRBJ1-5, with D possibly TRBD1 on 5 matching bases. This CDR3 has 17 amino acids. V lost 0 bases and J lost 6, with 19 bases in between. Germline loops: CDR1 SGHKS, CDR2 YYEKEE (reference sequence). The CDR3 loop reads CASSLGPGTRPIQPQHF. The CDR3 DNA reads TGTGCCAGCAGCTTGGGCCCCGGGACCCGGCCAATTCAGCCCCAGCATTTT.

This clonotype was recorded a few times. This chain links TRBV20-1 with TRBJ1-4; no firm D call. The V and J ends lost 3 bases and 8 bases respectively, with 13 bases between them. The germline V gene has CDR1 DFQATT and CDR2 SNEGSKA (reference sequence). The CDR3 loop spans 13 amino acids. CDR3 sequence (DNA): TGCAGTGCTAGTTTCGGGGTGGGGGAAAAACTGTTTTTT. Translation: CSASFGVGEKLFF.

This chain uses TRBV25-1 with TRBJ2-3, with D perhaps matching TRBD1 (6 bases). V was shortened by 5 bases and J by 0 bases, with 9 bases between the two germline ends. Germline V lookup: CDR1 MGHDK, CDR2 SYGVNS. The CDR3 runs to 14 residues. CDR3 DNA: TGTGCCAGCAGTCGAGGGGGAAGCACAGATACGCAGTATTTT. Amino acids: CASSRGGSTDTQYF.